The 25 T cell receptor beta chains below all came from one sample that was sequenced in a study of blood T cell repertoires in COVID-19. Clones were sequenced by immunoSEQ multiplex PCR, and TCRdb holds only the in-frame ones, with some missing. In the table there are about 220,000 clones, less than 90% of which are singletons. Sequenced sample: PBMCs or T cells enriched from blood (not recorded which). The source is a woman between 40 and 55 years old who had recovered from COVID-19.

The chain links TRBV3-1 (or the pseudogene TRBV3-2) to TRBJ2-3; D is undetermined. The ends were cut back, 0 bases at V and 12 bases at J, with 10 bases in the middle. The CDR3 spans 12 residues. Germline CDR1 LGHDT, CDR2 YNNKEL (reference sequence). The CDR3: CASSQEVASQYF. As DNA, the CDR3 is TGTGCCAGCAGCCAAGAGGTAGCCTCCCAGTATTTT.

CDR3 sequence reads: CAWNGGRENTEAFF. CDR3 nucleotide sequence: TGTGCCTGGAATGGGGGCAGAGAAAACACTGAAGCTTTCTTT. The V call is TRBV30, the J call TRBJ1-1; D is perhaps TRBD1 (6 bases). Trimming left V 4 bases short and J 2 bases short, with 14 bases between. The CDR3 runs to 14 residues. The V gene's germline CDR1 is GTSNPN and CDR2 SVGIG (reference sequence).

This chain uses TRBV7-9 with TRBJ2-5; 9 bases match TRBD2. The CDR3 has 15 residues. After removal of 0 bases from V and 5 bases from J, the junction contained 4 bases not matched to a gene. Germline CDR1 is SEHNR and CDR2 is FQNEAQ (reference sequence). The CDR3 DNA sequence: TGTGCCAGCAGCTTAGCGGCGGGGGGGGGCGAGACCCAGTACTTC. It codes for CASSLAAGGGETQYF.

V gene TRBV15 combines with J gene TRBJ2-1; 9 nucleotides align to TRBD2. Losses at the gene ends were 0 bases for V and 3 bases for J; bases not matched to a gene: 9. Germline CDR1 and CDR2: LNHNV and YYDKDF (reference sequence). There are 18 residues in the CDR3. CDR3 sequence reads: CATSRDLNGGRGYNEQFF. The CDR3 nucleotides read TGTGCCACCAGCAGAGATCTAAATGGCGGGAGGGGCTACAATGAGCAGTTCTTC.

The chain recombines TRBV7-8 with TRBJ2-1, with 12 nucleotides matching TRBD2. The junction had 8 bases not matched to a gene; V was cut back by 5 bases and J by 6 bases. Germline V gene data show CDR1 as SGHVS and CDR2 as FQNEAQ. CDR3 length: 16 amino acids. CDR3 protein: CASSGRTSGMRNEQFF. The CDR3 nucleotides read TGTGCCAGCAGCGGCCGGACTAGCGGGATGCGCAATGAGCAGTTCTTC. The complete variable domain, with remaining parts taken from reference TRBV7-8 and TRBJ2-1, reads GAGVSQSPRYKVAKRGQDVALRCDPISGHVSLFWYQQALGQGPEFLTYFQNEAQLDKSGLPSDRFFAERPEGSVSTLKIQRTQQEDSAVYLCASSGRTSGMRNEQFFGPGTRLTVL.

This chain joins TRBV7-2 and TRBJ2-1; 7 bases line up with TRBD2. Germline trimming cut 1 base from V and 8 bases from J; bases unmatched to any gene: 14. The CDR3 is 17 amino acids. Germline V gene sequence: CDR1 SGHTA, CDR2 FQGNSA. CDR3 nucleotide sequence: TGTGCCAGCAGCTTAGTTGGCGGGAGTAGCTTGACGGATGAGCAGTTCTTC. This encodes CASSLVGGSSLTDEQFF.

The CDR3 spells CASRTPGLAGGFPYNEQFF. CDR3 nucleotide sequence: TGTGCCAGCAGAACCCCGGGACTAGCGGGAGGATTTCCCTACAATGAGCAGTTCTTC. This rearrangement joins TRBV28 to TRBJ2-1; 15 bases agree with TRBD2. J lost 2 bases, V lost 6 bases, and 11 bases had no gene match. The CDR3 consists of 19 residues. The germline CDR1 and CDR2 sequences are MDHEN and SYDVKM.

The chain couples TRBV6-5 to TRBJ2-2; maybe TRBD2 (6 bases). In germline, CDR1 is MNHEY, CDR2 SVGAGI. V lost 8 bases, J lost 4 bases, and 14 bases lay in between. The CDR3 contains 14 residues. CDR3 amino acids: CASGGKGGTGELFF. The CDR3 nucleotides are TGTGCCAGCGGGGGGAAGGGTGGCACCGGGGAGCTGTTTTTT.

This chain uses TRBV28 with TRBJ1-4, with D perhaps matching TRBD1 (5 bases). CDR1 and CDR2 from the germline V gene are MDHEN and SYDVKM. The V gene lost 5 bases and the J gene lost 6 bases, with 7 bases spanning the gap. There are 12 residues in the CDR3. CDR3 DNA sequence: TGTGCCAGCAGTGCGACAGATGAAAAACTGTTTTTT. It is translated as CASSATDEKLFF.

The V call is TRBV4-1, the J call TRBJ1-5; the D gene is possibly TRBD1 (5 bases). The CDR3 has 16 amino acids. Between the trimmed V and J ends, which lost 0 bases and 6 bases, there was a span of 15 bases. CDR1 and CDR2 from the germline V gene are MGHRA and YSYEKL. CDR3 nucleotide sequence: TGCGCCAGCAGCCAAGATTCTCAGGGAGGTCTTCAGCCCCAGCATTTT. It codes for CASSQDSQGGLQPQHF.

J is TRBJ2-1 and V is TRBV7-2, with 8 positions matching TRBD1. V was clipped by 0 bases and J by 8 bases; unmatched bases: 6. There are 15 residues in the CDR3. The germline V gene encodes CDR1 SGHTA and CDR2 FQGNSA. This CDR3 reads CASSLATGGWDEQFF. CDR3 nucleotides: TGTGCCAGCAGCTTAGCCACAGGGGGGTGGGATGAGCAGTTCTTC.

The chain has TRBV9 and TRBJ2-1, with TRBD2 matching 7 bases. The CDR3 has 15 residues. V trimming: 0 bases; J trimming: 8 bases; junction bases outside the gene matches: 8. Germline loops: CDR1 SGDLS, CDR2 YYNGEE. The CDR3 sequence: CASSVGASGGDEQFF. DNA for the CDR3: TGTGCCAGCAGCGTAGGTGCTAGCGGAGGGGATGAGCAGTTCTTC.

This chain joins TRBV5-1 and TRBJ2-3, with TRBD1 as a possible D gene (5 bases). The germline V gene encodes CDR1 SGHRS and CDR2 YFSETQ. V was clipped by 1 base and J by 2 bases, with 8 bases between them. The CDR3 length is 14 residues. The CDR3 protein is CASSLRGITDTQYF. CDR3 in DNA: TGCGCCAGCAGCTTGAGGGGAATCACAGATACGCAGTATTTT.

V gene TRBV24-1 combines with J gene TRBJ2-3; TRBD1 agrees at 7 bases. V gave up 3 bases and J gave up 1 base; unmatched junction bases: 6. From germline, CDR1 is KGHDR and CDR2 SFDVKD. The CDR3 runs 16 residues. The CDR3 loop reads CATSDTNRGGTDTQYF. The DNA for the CDR3 is TGTGCCACCAGTGATACCAACAGGGGAGGCACAGATACGCAGTATTTT.

V is TRBV5-6 and J is TRBJ2-7; 12 nucleotides agree with TRBD2. The germline V gene has CDR1 SGHDT and CDR2 YYEEEE. The CDR3 consists of 16 residues. Germline trimming cut 0 bases from V and 0 bases from J; bases unmatched to any gene: 1. CDR3 nucleotide sequence: TGTGCCAGCAGCTTGGAACTAGCGGGGGGCTCCTACGAGCAGTACGTC. Protein sequence: CASSLELAGGSYEQYV.

This chain joins TRBV29-1 and TRBJ2-7; 10 bases map to TRBD1. The CDR3 totals 13 residues. Per germline, CDR1 SQVTM and CDR2 ANQGSEA. The V and J ends lost 5 bases and 1 base, in that order; junction bases with no gene match: 2. CDR3 region: CSVRQGASYEQYF. The DNA of the CDR3 is TGCAGCGTTCGACAGGGGGCGTCCTACGAGCAGTACTTC.

This clone is a singleton in its sample. V usage is TRBV7-2 and J usage is TRBJ1-5, with 7 bases fitting TRBD1. This CDR3 is built from 17 residues. J was trimmed by 4 bases and V by 5 bases; bases with no gene match: 14. Germline V gives CDR1 SGHTA, CDR2 FQGNSA. CDR3 protein: CASSPGGWQGRNQPQHF. The DNA of the CDR3 is TGTGCCAGCAGCCCAGGGGGGTGGCAGGGGCGTAATCAGCCCCAGCATTTT.

The chain uses TRBV30 and TRBJ1-2, with 8 bases identical to TRBD1. V dropped 4 bases and J dropped 7; count of bases not matched to a gene: 17. The CDR3 spans 16 residues. CDR1 is GTSNPN and CDR2 is SVGIG in the germline V gene (reference sequence). CDR3 nucleotides: TGTGCCTGGATAGCATTAGGGACAGGTGTCTCTCGTGGCTACACCTTC. Amino acids: CAWIALGTGVSRGYTF.

The chain carries TRBV6-6 and TRBJ1-5; 9 bases align to TRBD1. This CDR3 region has 13 residues. Germline lookup yields CDR1 MNHNY and CDR2 SVGAGI (reference sequence). Trimming took 10 bases from V and 10 from J; bases not matched to a gene: 11. The CDR3 DNA follows: TGTGCCACCCGGACGGACAGGGGAATTCCCCAGCATTTT. The encoded protein is CATRTDRGIPQHF.

The V gene is TRBV6-5, the J gene TRBJ1-4, with D unresolved. CDR1 is MNHEY, CDR2 SVGAGI, per germline. CDR3 size: 14 residues. The V end lost 7 bases, the J end lost 7 bases, and 16 bases lay between the germline ends. The CDR3 loop is CASNGENKGEKLFF. In DNA, the CDR3 is TGTGCCAGCAATGGGGAGAATAAAGGTGAAAAACTGTTTTTT.

The count of this clone is one. The chain links TRBV7-3 to TRBJ2-3, with 9 bases identical to TRBD1. J gave up 1 base and V 0 bases, and 5 bases lay outside the gene matches. In germline, CDR1 is SGHTA, CDR2 FQGTGA. This CDR3 is built from 17 residues. CDR3 sequence reads: CASSLTPTGGGTDTQYF. In DNA, the CDR3 is TGTGCCAGCAGCTTAACGCCGACAGGGGGGGGCACAGATACGCAGTATTTT.

This chain joins TRBV30 and TRBJ2-4, with 10 bases matching TRBD2. There are 15 residues in the CDR3. With 0 bases clipped from V and 7 bases from J, the junction kept 6 bases outside the gene matches. Germline V gives CDR1 GTSNPN, CDR2 SVGIG (reference sequence). The CDR3 DNA is TGTGCCTGGAGTGTAACGGCTAGCGGGAGTAACATTCAGTACTTC. Translated: CAWSVTASGSNIQYF. Supplemented by reference TRBV30 and TRBJ2-4, the full variable domain reads SQTIHQWPATLVQPVGSPLSLECTVEGTSNPNLYWYRQAAGRGLQLLFYSVGIGQISSEVPQNLSASRPQDRQFILSSKKLLLSDSGFYLCAWSVTASGSNIQYFGAGTRLSVL.

V and J are TRBV7-9 and TRBJ2-2, with 9 bases lining up with TRBD2. J was trimmed by 4 bases and V by 7 bases; bases with no gene match: 10. Germline V lookup: CDR1 SEHNR, CDR2 FQNEAQ (reference sequence). CDR3 length: 16 residues. Here the CDR3 reads CASTSGLAGLTGELFF. The CDR3 DNA reads as TGTGCCAGCACGTCGGGGCTAGCGGGGCTCACCGGGGAGCTGTTTTTT.

The V gene is TRBV5-6, the J gene TRBJ1-1, with D tentatively TRBD1 (5 bases). The CDR3 is made up of 14 amino acids. CDR1 SGHDT and CDR2 YYEEEE come from the germline V gene. V was pared by 1 base and J by 4 bases, with 11 bases between. This CDR3 is CASSLNGHTTEAFF. Here the CDR3 DNA reads TGTGCCAGCAGCTTGAACGGACATACCACTGAAGCTTTCTTT.

CDR3 protein: CASSYSDRSGGYTF. CDR3 coding DNA: TGTGCCAGCAGTTACTCGGACAGGTCGGGTGGCTACACCTTC. The chain recombines TRBV6-5 with TRBJ1-2, with TRBD1 matching over 7 bases. V dropped 0 bases and J dropped 7; count of bases not matched to a gene: 5. The germline gives CDR1 MNHEY, CDR2 SVGAGI. The CDR3 sequence is 14 residues long.